This TCR beta chain was sequenced in a study of T cell repertoires in cytomegalovirus infection. At the level of the study: Through public TCR beta signatures, both CMV infection and matching HLA type were indicated.

Study-level results: Within the response measured ex vivo, HLA-C-restricted CMV-specific TCR beta clonotypes were dominant. There were carriers of CMV plus the relevant HLA, and cumulative public TCR beta family frequency identified them.

This clonotype has ten or more counts. Its target is not known. Trimming at V came to 10 bases and at J to 5 bases, leaving 8 bases not matched to a gene. This CDR3 comprises 12 residues. CDR1 is SGHVT, CDR2 SQSDAQ, per germline. A single record per CDR3 protein comes from TCRdb applying MiXCR to the reads. The repertoire has approximately 500,000 distinct CDR3 sequences, about 11% of them found once; the top ten carry roughly 10%. The source of this sequence is a human donor in good health (CMV status not recorded). Some clones in this sample may be carry-over from other donors' samples. The gene calls are TRBV7-4 and TRBJ2-7, with 7 nucleotides matching TRBD2. Sequenced sample: PBMCs. For the CDR3, the DNA is TGTGCCAAGGGGAGGGAGATCAACGAGCAGTACTTC. Its protein is CAKGREINEQYF.